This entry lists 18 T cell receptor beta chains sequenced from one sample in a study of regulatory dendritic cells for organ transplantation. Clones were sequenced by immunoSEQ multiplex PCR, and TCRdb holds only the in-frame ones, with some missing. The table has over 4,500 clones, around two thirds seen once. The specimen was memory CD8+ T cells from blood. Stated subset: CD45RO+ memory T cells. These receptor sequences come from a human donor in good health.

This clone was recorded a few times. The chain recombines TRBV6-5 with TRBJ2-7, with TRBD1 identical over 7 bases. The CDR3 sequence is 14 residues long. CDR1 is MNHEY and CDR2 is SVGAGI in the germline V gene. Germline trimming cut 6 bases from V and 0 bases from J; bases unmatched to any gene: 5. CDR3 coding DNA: TGTGCCAGCAGCTCCGGGACAGCCTCCTACGAGCAGTACTTC. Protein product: CASSSGTASYEQYF.

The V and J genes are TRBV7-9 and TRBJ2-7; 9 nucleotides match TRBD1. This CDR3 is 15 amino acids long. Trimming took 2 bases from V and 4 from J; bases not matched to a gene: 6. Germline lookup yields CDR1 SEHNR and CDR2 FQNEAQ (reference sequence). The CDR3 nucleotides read TGTGCCAGCAGCTTACGGACAGGGGTTATGTACGAGCAGTACTTC. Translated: CASSLRTGVMYEQYF.

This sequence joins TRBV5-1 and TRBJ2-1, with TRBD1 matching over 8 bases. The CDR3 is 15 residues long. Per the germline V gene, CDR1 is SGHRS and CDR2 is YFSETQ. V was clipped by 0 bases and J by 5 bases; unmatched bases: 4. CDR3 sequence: CASSLEAGGHNEQFF. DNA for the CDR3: TGCGCCAGCAGCTTGGAGGCAGGGGGCCACAATGAGCAGTTCTTC.

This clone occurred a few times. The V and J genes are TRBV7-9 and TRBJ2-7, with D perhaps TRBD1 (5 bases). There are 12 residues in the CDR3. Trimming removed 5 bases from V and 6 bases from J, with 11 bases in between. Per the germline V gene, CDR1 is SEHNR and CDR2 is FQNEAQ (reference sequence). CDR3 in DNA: TGTGCCAGCAGCGCGACAAGGGGCGAGCAGTACTTC. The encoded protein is CASSATRGEQYF.

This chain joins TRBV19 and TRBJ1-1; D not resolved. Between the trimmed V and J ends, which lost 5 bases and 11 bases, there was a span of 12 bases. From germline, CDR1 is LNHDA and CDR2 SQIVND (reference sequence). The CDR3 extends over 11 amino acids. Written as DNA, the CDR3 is TGTGCCAGTAGTCGGAGTGGGAGGGCTTTCTTT. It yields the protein CASSRSGRAFF.

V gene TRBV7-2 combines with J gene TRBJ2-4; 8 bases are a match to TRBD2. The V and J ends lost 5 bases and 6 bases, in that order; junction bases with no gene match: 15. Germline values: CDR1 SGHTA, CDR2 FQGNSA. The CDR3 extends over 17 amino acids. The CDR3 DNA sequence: TGTGCCAGCAGCCCTCTGGGCGGGGGGCTTACAGGAAACATTCAGTACTTC. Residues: CASSPLGGGLTGNIQYF.

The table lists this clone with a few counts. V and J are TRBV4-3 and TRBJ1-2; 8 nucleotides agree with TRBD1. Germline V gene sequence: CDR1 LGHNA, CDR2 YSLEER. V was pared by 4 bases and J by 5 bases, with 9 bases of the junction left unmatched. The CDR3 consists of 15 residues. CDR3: CASSPGTGGFYGYTF. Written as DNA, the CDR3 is TGCGCCAGCAGCCCGGGGACAGGAGGATTTTATGGCTACACCTTC.

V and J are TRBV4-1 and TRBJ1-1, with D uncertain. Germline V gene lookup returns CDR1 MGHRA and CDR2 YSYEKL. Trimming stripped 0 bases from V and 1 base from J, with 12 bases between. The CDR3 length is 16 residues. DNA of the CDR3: TGCGCCAGCAGCCAAGATCCCCTGACGGGGAACACTGAAGCTTTCTTT. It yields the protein CASSQDPLTGNTEAFF.

CDR3 in amino acids: CASSQDKQGYEQFF. CDR3 in DNA: TGCGCCAGCAGCCAAGATAAGCAGGGCTATGAGCAGTTCTTC. The rearrangement uses TRBV4-3 and TRBJ2-1, with D possibly being TRBD1 (5 bases). Germline V CDR1 and CDR2: LGHNA, YSLEER. Deletions cut 0 bases from V and 8 bases from J, with 11 bases between. This CDR3 comprises 14 residues.

The CDR3 is CASRPGTGLGYGYTF. The CDR3 DNA follows: TGTGCCAGCAGACCCGGGACAGGGCTCGGCTATGGCTACACCTTC. The rearrangement joins TRBV27 to TRBJ1-2, with 9 bases matching TRBD1. CDR1 is MNHEY and CDR2 is SMNVEV in the germline V gene (reference sequence). The CDR3 runs 15 residues. The J segment lost 4 bases and the V segment lost 6 bases, leaving 9 bases of the junction unmatched.

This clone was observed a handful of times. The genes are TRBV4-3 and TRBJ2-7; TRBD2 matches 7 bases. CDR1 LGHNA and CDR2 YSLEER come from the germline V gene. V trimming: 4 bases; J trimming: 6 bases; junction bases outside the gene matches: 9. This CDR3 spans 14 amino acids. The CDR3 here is CASSLGRGSVEQYF. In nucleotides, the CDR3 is TGCGCCAGCAGCCTAGGGCGGGGGAGTGTCGAGCAGTACTTC.

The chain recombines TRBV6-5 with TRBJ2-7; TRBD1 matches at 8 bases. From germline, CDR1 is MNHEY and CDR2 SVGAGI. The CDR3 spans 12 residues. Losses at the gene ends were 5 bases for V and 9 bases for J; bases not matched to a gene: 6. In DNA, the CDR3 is TGTGCCAGCAGTGGGACAGGTCGGCGGCAGTACTTC. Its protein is CASSGTGRRQYF.

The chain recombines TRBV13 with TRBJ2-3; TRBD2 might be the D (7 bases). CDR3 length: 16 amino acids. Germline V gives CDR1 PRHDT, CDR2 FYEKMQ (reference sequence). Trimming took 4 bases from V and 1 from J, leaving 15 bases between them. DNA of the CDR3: TGTGCCAGCAGCTCGACCGGGGGGCCCCGCACAGATACGCAGTATTTT. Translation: CASSSTGGPRTDTQYF.

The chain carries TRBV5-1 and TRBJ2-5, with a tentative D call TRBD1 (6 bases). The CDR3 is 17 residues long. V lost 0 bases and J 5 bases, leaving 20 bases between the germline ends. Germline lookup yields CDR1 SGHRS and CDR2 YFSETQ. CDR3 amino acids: CASSLEMGAGPRETQYF. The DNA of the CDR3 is TGCGCCAGCAGCTTGGAAATGGGGGCAGGGCCTCGGGAGACCCAGTACTTC.

The CDR3 sequence is CASSLAIWETTYEQYF. The CDR3 DNA reads as TGTGCCAGCAGCTTGGCCATATGGGAGACGACCTACGAGCAGTACTTC. This sequence joins TRBV5-5 and TRBJ2-7; D is possibly TRBD2 (5 bases). The CDR3 totals 16 residues. V was clipped by 0 bases and J by 2 bases, with 15 bases between them. Germline values: CDR1 SGHKS, CDR2 YYEKEE (reference sequence).

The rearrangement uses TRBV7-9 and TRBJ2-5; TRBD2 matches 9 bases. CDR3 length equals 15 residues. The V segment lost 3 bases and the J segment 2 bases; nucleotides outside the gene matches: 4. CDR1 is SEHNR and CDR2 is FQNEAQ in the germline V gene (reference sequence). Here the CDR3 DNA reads TGTGCCAGCAGCTTTGGCGGGGGGGGGCAAGAGACCCAGTACTTC. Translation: CASSFGGGGQETQYF.

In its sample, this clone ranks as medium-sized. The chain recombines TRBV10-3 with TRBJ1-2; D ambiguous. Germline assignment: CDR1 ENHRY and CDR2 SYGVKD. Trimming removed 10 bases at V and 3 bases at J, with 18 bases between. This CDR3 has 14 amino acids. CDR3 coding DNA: TGTGCCAGCCAACCCGGGGAAGAGGACTATGGCTACACCTTC. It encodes CASQPGEEDYGYTF.

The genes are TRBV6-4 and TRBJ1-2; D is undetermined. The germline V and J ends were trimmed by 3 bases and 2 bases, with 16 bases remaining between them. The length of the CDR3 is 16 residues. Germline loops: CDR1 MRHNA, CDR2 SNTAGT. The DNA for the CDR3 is TGTGCCAGCAGTGATGCCGAGGGTAGTGTCAACTATGGCTACACCTTC. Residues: CASSDAEGSVNYGYTF.